The clone carrying this T cell receptor (beta chain) occurred once. These data originate in a study of blood T cell repertoires in COVID-19. About the research overall: Collection of acute and convalescent COVID-19 samples took place in the United States, Italy and Spain. From T cells, B-cell-depleted T cells, or PBMCs came the material, which was cDNA or gDNA.

Generated by immunoSEQ multiplex PCR, the TCRdb table keeps only in-frame clones and is missing some. The repertoire includes 200,000 to 250,000 clones, approximately 81% of them detected once, and about 0.91% sits in the top ten. J lost 4 bases, V lost 5 bases, and 7 bases had no gene match. The CDR3 is 14 residues long. The V gene's germline CDR1 is LNHDA and CDR2 SQIVND (reference sequence). This chain uses TRBV19 with TRBJ2-7, with 8 bases lining up with TRBD1. The TCR comes from a man aged 35-49 years with acute or convalescent COVID-19. The sequencing sample was made of peripheral blood. In DNA, the CDR3 is TGTGCCAGTAGTCCGGACAGGGTGCCATACGAGCAGTACTTC. It specifies CASSPDRVPYEQYF.